The 30 T cell receptor beta chains given below trace back to one sample, sequenced in a study of blood T cells in healthy people across ages. PCR was performed a second time for about 6 to 11 cycles using a sample-barcoded 5' primer and a J-beta primer mix. TCRdb called the 5' RACE reads again in MiXCR, with one record for every CDR3 protein. Of approximately 600,000 distinct CDR3 sequences detected, approximately 50% appear once; the ten largest clones hold over 30%. The sample comprised blood. All receptors come from a man aged 55 to 69 in good health.

The chain recombines TRBV10-3 with TRBJ2-3; 9 nucleotides line up with TRBD2. This CDR3 spans 15 amino acids. CDR1 ENHRY and CDR2 SYGVKD come from the germline V gene. V gave up 6 bases and J gave up 2 bases; unmatched junction bases: 6. The CDR3 reads CAIRETSGNTDTQYF. DNA for the CDR3: TGTGCCATCAGGGAGACTAGCGGAAACACAGATACGCAGTATTTT.

This clonotype was counted only a few times. The chain is built from TRBV10-1 and TRBJ2-1; 7 bases are shared with TRBD2. The CDR3 loop spans 15 amino acids. CDR1 is WNHNN, CDR2 SYGVQD, per germline (reference sequence). After removal of 4 bases from V and 9 bases from J, the junction contained 12 bases not matched to a gene. The CDR3 coding sequence is TGCGCCAGCAGTGGAGGACTAGTTTCTAAGGGTGAGCAGTTCTTC. It encodes CASSGGLVSKGEQFF.

This chain's CDR3 is CASSHRTLSTDTQYF. The CDR3 region has the DNA TGTGCCAGCAGCCACCGGACATTGAGCACAGATACGCAGTATTTT. This sequence joins TRBV7-2 and TRBJ2-3; maybe TRBD1 (5 bases). V was shortened by 5 bases and J by 0 bases, with 12 bases between the two germline ends. This CDR3 comprises 15 residues. Germline V CDR1 and CDR2: SGHTA, FQGNSA. Filled out from reference TRBV7-2 and TRBJ2-3, the complete variable domain reads GAGVSQSPSNKVTEKGKDVELRCDPISGHTALYWYRQSLGQGLEFLIYFQGNSAPDKSGLPSDRFSAERTGGSVSTLTIQRTQQEDSAVYLCASSHRTLSTDTQYFGPGTRLTVL.

Worth noting for this clonotype: A much larger clonotype is one base distant, so this may be a read error. The CDR3 spells CASSSGTPGDTEAFF. The CDR3 region has the DNA TGTGCCAGCAGCTCCGGGACTCCAGGAGACACTGAAGCTTTCTTT. The chain recombines TRBV7-9 with TRBJ1-1; the D gene is possibly TRBD1 (5 bases). CDR1 SEHNR and CDR2 FQNEAQ come from the germline V gene (reference sequence). The CDR3 loop spans 15 amino acids. Trimming shortened V by 4 bases and J by 3 bases, and 15 bases separated the two germline ends. Supplemented by reference TRBV7-9 and TRBJ1-1, the full variable domain reads DTGVSQNPRHKITKRGQNVTFRCDPISEHNRLYWYRQTLGQGPEFLTYFQNEAQLEKSRLLSDRFSAERPKGSFSTLEIQRTEQGDSAMYLCASSSGTPGDTEAFFGQGTRLTVV.

The chain has TRBV6-1 and TRBJ1-1, with D unresolved. Trimming stripped 4 bases from V and 1 base from J, with 7 bases between. Germline V gene data show CDR1 as MNHNS and CDR2 as SASEGT. The CDR3 covers 13 residues. The CDR3 DNA sequence: TGTGCCAGCAGTGCGATACAGAACACTGAAGCTTTCTTT. Protein product: CASSAIQNTEAFF.

This clonotype was counted at least ten times. The chain couples TRBV13 to TRBJ2-5, with TRBD1 matching over 8 bases. V was clipped by 4 bases and J by 2 bases; unmatched bases: 6. Per germline, CDR1 PRHDT and CDR2 FYEKMQ (reference sequence). The CDR3 contains 15 residues. The CDR3 loop reads CASSSGQALQETQYF. In DNA, the CDR3 is TGTGCCAGCAGCTCGGGACAGGCGCTTCAAGAGACCCAGTACTTC. Full variable domain (missing parts from reference TRBV13 and TRBJ2-5): AAGVIQSPRHLIKEKRETATLKCYPIPRHDTVYWYQQGPGQDPQFLISFYEKMQSDKGSIPDRFSAQQFSDYHSELNMSSLELGDSALYFCASSSGQALQETQYFGPGTRLLVL.

This clonotype occurred once. The V and J genes are TRBV12-3 or TRBV12-4 and TRBJ2-1; tentatively, D is TRBD2 (7 bases). The CDR3 consists of 17 residues. V shed 5 bases and J shed 3 bases, with 20 bases lying between them. CDR3 sequence: CASSIRRGQVFYNEQFF. The CDR3 DNA follows: TGTGCCAGCAGTATACGGCGGGGGCAGGTTTTCTACAATGAGCAGTTCTTC.

The sample holds one count of this clonotype. V usage is TRBV5-1 and J usage is TRBJ1-2; TRBD1 matches at 8 bases. V dropped 3 bases and J dropped 8; count of bases not matched to a gene: 12. The CDR3 has 15 amino acids. Germline assignment: CDR1 SGHRS and CDR2 YFSETQ. Here the CDR3 DNA reads TGCGCCAGCAGCTGGAGTGTGACAGGGGAAGGCGGCTACACCTTC. Its translation: CASSWSVTGEGGYTF.

As to this clonotype: A much bigger clone sits one base away, suggesting this may be a read error. The genes are TRBV5-5 and TRBJ2-7; 7 bases are shared with TRBD1. The CDR3 extends over 13 amino acids. CDR1 and CDR2 (germline): SGHKS, YYEKEE (reference sequence). Trimming removed 0 bases from V and 6 bases from J; junction bases left unmatched: 3. CDR3 sequence reads: CASSLVGGAEQYF. In DNA, the CDR3 is TGTGCCAGCAGCTTGGTAGGGGGCGCCGAGCAGTACTTC.

V usage is TRBV7-9 and J usage is TRBJ2-7; D gene ambiguous. The J call is doubtful: the DNA matches TRBJ2-5 better. CDR1 is SEHNR, CDR2 FQNEAQ, per germline (reference sequence). The CDR3 is 11 amino acids. The CDR3 region is CASRGSETQYF. The CDR3 region has the DNA TGTGCCAGCAGGGGGTCGGAGACCCAGTACTTC.

This clonotype was observed a handful of times. The chain joins TRBV27 to TRBJ1-1; 7 bases are shared with TRBD1. The CDR3 sequence is 13 residues long. Trimming cost V 3 bases and J 7 bases; bases outside gene matches: 5. Germline V CDR1 and CDR2: MNHEY, SMNVEV (reference sequence). CDR3 DNA sequence: TGTGCCAGCAGTTTTACAGGGGACAGTGAAGCTTTCTTT. Its protein is CASSFTGDSEAFF.

This chain joins TRBV28 and TRBJ2-7; 11 bases map to TRBD1. Germline loops: CDR1 MDHEN, CDR2 SYDVKM. This CDR3 spans 12 amino acids. The CDR3 nucleotides are TGTGCTATCGGGACAGGGGGTTACGAGCAGTACTTC. Translating it yields CAIGTGGYEQYF.

The gene calls are TRBV12-3 or TRBV12-4 and TRBJ2-1; 8 bases are a match to TRBD1. The CDR3 is 15 residues long. Trimming at V came to 1 base and at J to 7 bases, leaving 6 bases not matched to a gene. The chain's CDR3 is CASSLVQGAQNEQFF. CDR3 DNA: TGTGCCAGCAGTTTAGTCCAGGGGGCGCAGAATGAGCAGTTCTTC.

J is TRBJ2-2 and V is TRBV7-7, with D tentatively TRBD2 (6 bases). The V end lost 1 base, the J end lost 3 bases, and 12 bases lay between the germline ends. CDR1 SSHAT and CDR2 FNYEAQ come from the germline V gene (reference sequence). CDR3 length equals 16 residues. The CDR3 sequence: CASSLVAGDYTGELFF. DNA of the CDR3: TGTGCCAGCAGCTTAGTCGCCGGGGACTACACCGGGGAGCTGTTTTTT.

The chain employs TRBV12-3 or TRBV12-4 and TRBJ1-2, with D hard to call. CDR3 length: 12 amino acids. V lost 5 bases and J lost 1, with 5 bases in between. CDR3 sequence (DNA): TGTGCCAGCAGTCGGAATAACTATGGCTACACCTTC. It yields the protein CASSRNNYGYTF.

This chain uses TRBV20-1 with TRBJ1-5; unclear D gene. CDR3 length equals 15 residues. V was trimmed by 2 bases and J by 7 bases, leaving 18 bases between them. CDR1 DFQATT and CDR2 SNEGSKA come from the germline V gene (reference sequence). CDR3 protein: CSARIPGEARQPQHF. The CDR3 nucleotides are TGCAGTGCTAGAATACCCGGGGAGGCTAGACAGCCCCAGCATTTT.

V gene TRBV18 combines with J gene TRBJ2-5; D unclear. Germline V gives CDR1 KGHSH, CDR2 LQKENI. This CDR3 has 14 residues. Trimming pared 2 bases from V and 1 base from J, leaving 8 bases between. CDR3 sequence (DNA): TGTGCCAGCTCACCAGACCAGCTCCAAGAGACCCAGTACTTC. This gives the protein CASSPDQLQETQYF.

This chain joins TRBV18 and TRBJ2-7; TRBD1 is a possible D gene (6 bases). The CDR3 contains 14 residues. The ends were cut back, 3 bases at V and 2 bases at J, with 11 bases in the middle. Per germline, CDR1 KGHSH and CDR2 LQKENI. The CDR3 DNA reads TGTGCCAGCTCACCCCGGGACACCCCCTACGAGCAGTACTTC. This codes for CASSPRDTPYEQYF.

V usage is TRBV5-1 and J usage is TRBJ2-7; D may match TRBD1 or TRBD2 (6 bases each). The J call is uncertain, as TRBJ2-5 better fits the DNA end. The V gene's germline CDR1 is SGHRS and CDR2 YFSETQ. The CDR3 consists of 12 residues. CDR3 in amino acids: CASSVEGGTQYF. The CDR3 nucleotides read TGCGCCAGCAGCGTGGAGGGGGGGACCCAGTACTTC.

J is TRBJ1-1 and V is TRBV10-3; no firm D call. CDR1 is ENHRY, CDR2 SYGVKD, per germline. The CDR3 contains 12 residues. The V gene lost 2 bases and the J gene lost 6 bases, with 7 bases spanning the gap. CDR3 in DNA: TGTGCCATCAGTGAGCCCCGGGCTGAAGCTTTCTTT. This codes for CAISEPRAEAFF.

The chain combines TRBV12-3 or TRBV12-4 with TRBJ2-7; 7 positions match TRBD1. After removal of 5 bases from V and 7 bases from J, the junction contained 11 bases not matched to a gene. This CDR3 spans 14 amino acids. The CDR3 DNA sequence: TGTGCCAGCAGTCGGACTTACAGGGGTGTGGAGCAGTACTTC. Translating gives CASSRTYRGVEQYF.

This rearrangement joins TRBV27 to TRBJ2-5; D possibly matches TRBD1 or TRBD2 (6 bases each). Trimming removed 7 bases at V and 4 bases at J, with 19 bases between. The CDR3 is 15 residues long. Germline-derived CDR1 and CDR2 are MNHEY and SMNVEV (reference sequence). The CDR3 reads CASNPSGASTETQYF. CDR3 nucleotide sequence: TGTGCCAGCAACCCCTCGGGGGCCTCCACAGAGACCCAGTACTTC.

This sequence joins TRBV14 and TRBJ1-6; D is ambiguous. CDR1 and CDR2 from the germline V gene are SGHDN and FVKESK. The CDR3 has 17 residues. V shed 4 bases and J shed 10 bases, with 23 bases lying between them. CDR3 amino acids: CASSLGNLVAVRSPLHF. In DNA form, the CDR3 reads TGTGCCAGCAGCCTAGGAAACCTCGTAGCAGTAAGGTCACCCCTCCACTTT.

This chain joins TRBV7-9 and TRBJ1-1; no definite D call. Germline assignment: CDR1 SEHNR and CDR2 FQNEAQ (reference sequence). This CDR3 is built from 13 residues. V was cut by 1 base and J by 3 bases, with 6 bases left in between. The CDR3 region is CASSLEQDTEAFF. The CDR3 nucleotides are TGTGCCAGCAGCTTAGAGCAGGACACTGAAGCTTTCTTT. Full variable domain (rest looked up from reference TRBV7-9 and TRBJ1-1): DTGVSQNPRHKITKRGQNVTFRCDPISEHNRLYWYRQTLGQGPEFLTYFQNEAQLEKSRLLSDRFSAERPKGSFSTLEIQRTEQGDSAMYLCASSLEQDTEAFFGQGTRLTVV.

This clonotype was counted between two and nine times. In DNA form, the CDR3 reads TGTGCCAGCAGTTTTGGAGGGGGGGCTGAGACCCAGTACTTC. It encodes CASSFGGGAETQYF. The rearrangement joins TRBV12-3 or TRBV12-4 to TRBJ2-5; D may be TRBD2 (7 bases). CDR3 length: 14 amino acids. V lost 3 bases and J 5 bases, leaving 13 bases between the germline ends.

This rearrangement joins TRBV12-3 or TRBV12-4 to TRBJ2-1, with D tentatively TRBD2 (5 bases). V was pared by 7 bases and J by 14 bases, with 15 bases between. The CDR3 is 11 amino acids. For the CDR3, the DNA is TGTGCCAGCACCAAAGGACGAGGGAAGTTCTTC. It encodes CASTKGRGKFF.

This rearrangement joins TRBV9 to TRBJ2-4, with 11 nucleotides matching TRBD2. The J call may be in error: the DNA end matches TRBJ2-7 better. The CDR3 is made up of 15 amino acids. From germline, CDR1 is SGDLS and CDR2 YYNGEE. The DNA for the CDR3 is TGTGCCAGCAGCGCGGGACTAGCGGTGACCTACGAGCAGTACTTC. This codes for CASSAGLAVTYEQYF.

The chain links TRBV27 to TRBJ1-4, with D possibly matching TRBD1 (5 bases). Germline CDR1 is MNHEY and CDR2 is SMNVEV (reference sequence). The ends were cut back, 6 bases at V and 6 bases at J, with 17 bases in the middle. The CDR3 has 15 residues. The CDR3 is CASSYDSGKDEKLFF. CDR3 nucleotide sequence: TGTGCCAGCAGCTATGACAGCGGGAAGGATGAAAAACTGTTTTTT. Supplemented by reference TRBV27 and TRBJ1-4, the full variable domain reads EAQVTQNPRYLITVTGKKLTVTCSQNMNHEYMSWYRQDPGLGLRQIYYSMNVEVTDKGDVPEGYKVSRKEKRNFPLILESPSPNQTSLYFCASSYDSGKDEKLFFGSGTQLSVL.

This clonotype has only a few counts. The chain carries TRBV20-1 and TRBJ2-5, with 12 bases aligning to TRBD2. The germline gives CDR1 DFQATT, CDR2 SNEGSKA (reference sequence). The V and J ends lost 2 bases and 4 bases, in that order; junction bases with no gene match: 5. The CDR3 spans 15 residues. The DNA for the CDR3 is TGCAGTGCTAGATCTAGCGGGGGGGTGGGAGAGACCCAGTACTTC. Protein: CSARSSGGVGETQYF.

About this clonotype: At one boundary the junction diverges from the germline segment, which might be a read error. The rearrangement joins TRBV6-5 to TRBJ1-2, with D perhaps matching TRBD1 (5 bases). Per the germline V gene, CDR1 is MNHEY and CDR2 is SVGAGI. CDR3 length: 15 amino acids. The DNA of the CDR3 is TGCGCCAGCAGTTACGCGCCCGAGGGGATCGGTGGCTACACCTTC. As protein: CASSYAPEGIGGYTF.